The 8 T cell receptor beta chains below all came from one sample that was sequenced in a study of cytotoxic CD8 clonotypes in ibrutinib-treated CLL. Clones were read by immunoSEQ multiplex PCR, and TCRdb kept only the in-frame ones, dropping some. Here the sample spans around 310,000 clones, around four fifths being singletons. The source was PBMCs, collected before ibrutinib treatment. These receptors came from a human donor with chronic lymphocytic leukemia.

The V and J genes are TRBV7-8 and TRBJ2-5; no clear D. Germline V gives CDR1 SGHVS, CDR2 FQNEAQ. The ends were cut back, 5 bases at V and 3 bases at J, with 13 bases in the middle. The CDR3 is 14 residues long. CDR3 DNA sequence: TGTGCCAGCAGCCCAGAGGTTGGGGAAGAGACCCAGTACTTC. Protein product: CASSPEVGEETQYF.

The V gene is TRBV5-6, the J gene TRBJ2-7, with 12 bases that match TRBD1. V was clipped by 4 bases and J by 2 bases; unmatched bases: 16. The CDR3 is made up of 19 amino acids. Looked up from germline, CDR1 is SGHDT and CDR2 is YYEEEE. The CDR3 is CASSHGTGGVFVIAYEQYF. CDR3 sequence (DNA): TGTGCCAGCAGCCACGGGACAGGGGGCGTATTTGTGATTGCCTACGAGCAGTACTTC.

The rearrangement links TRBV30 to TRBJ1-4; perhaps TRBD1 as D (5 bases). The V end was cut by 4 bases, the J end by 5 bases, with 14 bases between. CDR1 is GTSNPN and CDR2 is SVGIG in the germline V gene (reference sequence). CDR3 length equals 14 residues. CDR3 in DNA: TGTGCCTGGAACACGGGGCAGCTAAATGAAAAACTGTTTTTT. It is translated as CAWNTGQLNEKLFF.

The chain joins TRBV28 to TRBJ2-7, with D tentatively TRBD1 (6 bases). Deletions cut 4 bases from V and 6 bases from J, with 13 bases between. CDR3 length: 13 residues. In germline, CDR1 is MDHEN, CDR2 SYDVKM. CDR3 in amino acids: CASSSEQGPEQYF. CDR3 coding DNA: TGTGCCAGCAGTTCCGAACAGGGTCCCGAGCAGTACTTC. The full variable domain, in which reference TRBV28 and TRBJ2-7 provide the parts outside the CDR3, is DVKVTQSSRYLVKRTGEKVFLECVQDMDHENMFWYRQDPGLGLRLIYFSYDVKMKEKGDIPEGYSVSREKKERFSLILESASTNQTSMYLCASSSEQGPEQYFGPGTRLTVT.

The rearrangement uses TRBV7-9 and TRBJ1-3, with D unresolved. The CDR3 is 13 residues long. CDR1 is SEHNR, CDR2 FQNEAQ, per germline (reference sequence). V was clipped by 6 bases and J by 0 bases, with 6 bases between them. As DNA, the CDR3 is TGTGCCAGCAGAAGGGTCTCTGGAAACACCATATATTTT. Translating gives CASRRVSGNTIYF. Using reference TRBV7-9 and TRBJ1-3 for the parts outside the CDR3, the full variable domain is DTGVSQNPRHKITKRGQNVTFRCDPISEHNRLYWYRQTLGQGPEFLTYFQNEAQLEKSRLLSDRFSAERPKGSFSTLEIQRTEQGDSAMYLCASRRVSGNTIYFGEGSWLTVV.

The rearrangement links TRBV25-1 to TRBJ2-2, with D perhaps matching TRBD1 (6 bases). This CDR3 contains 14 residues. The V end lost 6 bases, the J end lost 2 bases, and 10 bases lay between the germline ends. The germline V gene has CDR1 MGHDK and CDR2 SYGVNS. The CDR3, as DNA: TGTGCCAGCAGCCGGGACATTAACACCGGGGAGCTGTTTTTT. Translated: CASSRDINTGELFF.

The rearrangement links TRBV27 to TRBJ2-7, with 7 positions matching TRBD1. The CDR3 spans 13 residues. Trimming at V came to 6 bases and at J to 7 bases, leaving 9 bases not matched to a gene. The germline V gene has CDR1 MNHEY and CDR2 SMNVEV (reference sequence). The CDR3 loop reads CASSLEGAREQYF. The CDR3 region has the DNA TGTGCCAGCAGCCTTGAGGGGGCGCGGGAGCAGTACTTC.

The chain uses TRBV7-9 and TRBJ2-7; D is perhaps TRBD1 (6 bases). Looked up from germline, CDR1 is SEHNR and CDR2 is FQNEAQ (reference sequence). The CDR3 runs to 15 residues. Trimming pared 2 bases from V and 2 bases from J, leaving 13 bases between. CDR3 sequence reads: CASSLLRGDAYEQYF. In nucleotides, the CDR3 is TGTGCCAGCAGCTTACTCAGGGGCGACGCCTACGAGCAGTACTTC.